The present TCR beta chain was sequenced within a study of blood T cell repertoires in COVID-19. Overall study: Sample material is recorded as cDNA or gDNA derived from T cells, B-cell-depleted T cells, or PBMCs.

The V end was cut by 5 bases, the J end by 1 base, with 17 bases between. The length of the CDR3 is 16 residues. CDR1 and CDR2 (germline): KGHDR, SFDVKD. In the source study's methods: Nucleated cell counts were estimated from reference gene primer amplification. Clones were sequenced by immunoSEQ multiplex PCR, and TCRdb holds only the in-frame ones, with some missing. The D gene and trimming were derived from the DNA, and the V and J assignments and clone size from that table. The data contain tens of thousands of clones, approximately 83% of them singletons. The sequencing input was peripheral blood. The rearrangement joins TRBV24-1 to TRBJ2-7, with TRBD1 as a possible D gene (6 bases). This sequence originates from a woman aged 60-70 years with acute or convalescent COVID-19. The CDR3 region has the DNA TGTGCCACCAGTGGGAGTGGCAGGGGTCGTTCCTACGAGCAGTACTTC. The encoded protein is CATSGSGRGRSYEQYF.